This TCR beta chain is from a study of regulatory T cells in long-lasting Graves disease. Across the whole study: With positive TSH receptor antibodies and over 5 years of antithyroid drugs, Graves' disease was considered persistent.

In this sample, this clonotype turned up many times. What it recognizes is unknown. The time point here: persistent/refractory GD, antithyroid drugs over 5 years with positive TRAb. Isolated PBMC RNA provided the starting material for the TCR library. Building of the TCR beta libraries involved iRepertoire HTBI primers and Arm-PCR of CDR3 regions. TCRdb passed the multiplex PCR reads through MiXCR, listing each CDR3 protein once. In the table there are 650,000 to 700,000 distinct CDR3 sequences, about 32% of which are singletons. The CDR3 is 13 amino acids. V was shortened by 3 bases and J by 4 bases, with 9 bases between the two germline ends. The germline V gene encodes CDR1 LGHDT and CDR2 YNNKEL (reference sequence). Study results and caveats: Patients with persistent disease shared some 2,500 public clonotypes, outpacing the roughly 970 shared by new patients. Persistent-disease Graves' patients showed less TCR diversity than new cases.

The material sequenced was peripheral blood mononuclear cells (PBMCs), taken when the disease was refractory, from a patient treated with antithyroid drugs. The receptor was isolated from a female donor with Graves disease. This chain joins TRBV3-1 and TRBJ1-1; maybe TRBD1 (5 bases). The CDR3 DNA reads TGTGCCAGCAGCCAGGGGCGCGGCACTGAAGCTTTCTTT. Encoded protein: CASSQGRGTEAFF.